This TCR beta chain was retrieved from a study of cytotoxic CD8 clonotypes in ibrutinib-treated CLL. There are 16 residues in the CDR3. The germline V gene has CDR1 MNHNY and CDR2 SVGAGI (reference sequence). With V trimmed by 6 bases and J by 6 bases, 12 bases remained unmatched. This clone was picked up a small number of times. TCRdb keeps only in-frame clones here, not all; method: immunoSEQ multiplex PCR. The sample carries tens of thousands of clones, 55% to 70% recorded once. The source is a human donor with chronic lymphocytic leukemia. The starting material was PBMCs, obtained after 24 months of ibrutinib treatment. The chain combines TRBV6-6 with TRBJ1-5, with 9 bases identical to TRBD1. The CDR3 protein is CASSYRDREGGQPQHF. Here the CDR3 DNA reads TGTGCCAGCAGCTACCGGGACAGGGAAGGCGGTCAGCCCCAGCATTTT.